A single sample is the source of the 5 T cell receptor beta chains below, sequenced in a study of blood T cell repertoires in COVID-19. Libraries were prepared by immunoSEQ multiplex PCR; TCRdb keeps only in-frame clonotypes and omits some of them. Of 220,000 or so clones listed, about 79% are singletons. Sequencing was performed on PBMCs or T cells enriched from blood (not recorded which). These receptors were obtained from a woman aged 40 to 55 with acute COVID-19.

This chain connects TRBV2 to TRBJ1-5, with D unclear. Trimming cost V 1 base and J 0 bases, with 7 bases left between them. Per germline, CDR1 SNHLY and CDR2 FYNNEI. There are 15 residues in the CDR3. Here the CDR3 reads CASSEGRFSNQPQHF. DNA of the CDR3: TGTGCCAGCAGTGAAGGGCGGTTTAGCAATCAGCCCCAGCATTTT.

CDR3 sequence reads: CASRRIAVQETQYF. In DNA, the CDR3 is TGTGCCAGCAGACGAATAGCGGTCCAAGAGACCCAGTACTTC. J is TRBJ2-5 and V is TRBV27, with a weak D call TRBD2 (6 bases). This CDR3 spans 14 amino acids. Germline CDR1 is MNHEY and CDR2 is SMNVEV (reference sequence). Trimming cost V 6 bases and J 1 base, with 12 bases left between them.

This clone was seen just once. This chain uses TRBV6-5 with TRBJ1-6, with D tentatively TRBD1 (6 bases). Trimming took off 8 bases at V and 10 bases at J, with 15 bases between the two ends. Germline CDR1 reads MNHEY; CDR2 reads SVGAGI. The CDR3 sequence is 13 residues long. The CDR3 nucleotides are TGTGCCAGCCGGACAGCGTCCACCTCACCCCTCCACTTT. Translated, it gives CASRTASTSPLHF.

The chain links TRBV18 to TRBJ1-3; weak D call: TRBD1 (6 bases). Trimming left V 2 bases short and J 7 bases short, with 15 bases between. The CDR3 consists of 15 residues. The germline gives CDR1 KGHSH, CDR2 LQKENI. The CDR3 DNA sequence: TGTGCCAGCTCACCAACCCGGACAGTTAGTAACACCATATATTTT. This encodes CASSPTRTVSNTIYF.

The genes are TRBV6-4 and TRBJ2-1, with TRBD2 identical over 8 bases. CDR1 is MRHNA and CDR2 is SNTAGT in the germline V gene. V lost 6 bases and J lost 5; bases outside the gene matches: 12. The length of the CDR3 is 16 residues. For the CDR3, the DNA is TGTGCCAGCAGCGCCTTCGGGACTAGAGACGACAATGAGCAGTTCTTC. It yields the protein CASSAFGTRDDNEQFF.